This TCR beta chain was captured by sequencing in a study of T cells after yellow fever vaccination. In the study overall: Where fractions had low cell numbers, libraries were prepared from them with the SMART-Seq v4 Ultra Low Input RNA kit.

TCRdb re-called the 5' RACE reads with MiXCR, one entry per CDR3 protein. The table has roughly 74,000 distinct CDR3 sequences, approximately 6.5% seen once. This clonotype was seen more than once but under ten times. The CDR3 has 13 residues. V lost 4 bases to trimming and J lost 3 bases, with 10 bases between them. Germline values: CDR1 MGHRA, CDR2 YSYEKL. Sample: CD8+ T cells sorted from PBMCs, taken around 5 days after the first yellow fever vaccination. The receptor's source is a man between 18 and 29 years old who received the YFV17D yellow fever vaccine. The J gene is TRBJ2-7, the V gene TRBV4-1, with D perhaps given as TRBD1 or TRBD2 (5 bases each). As DNA, the CDR3 is TGCGCCAGCAGCCCCGGGACCAACTACGAGCAGTACGTC. This translates into CASSPGTNYEQYV.